These T cell receptor beta chains were read from a single sample in a study of blood T cell repertoires in COVID-19. Assay: immunoSEQ multiplex PCR; the TCRdb copy retains only in-frame clones and omits some. The sample carries over 250,000 clones, approximately 90% recorded once. Sequenced input: peripheral blood. The source of these receptors is a woman aged 25 to 39 with COVID-19, enrolled during active disease. CDR3s include the opening cysteine and the closing phenylalanine or tryptophan. D genes are given only for firm matches. For some rows the clone size is stated as once, few or many, or as a class when expanded; others skip it.

len	d_gene	v_gene	abundance	j_gene	CDR3nt	CDR3aa
10	.	TRBV30	.	TRBJ2-1	TGTGCCTGGAGTGTACTTGAGCAGTTCTTC	CAWSVLEQFF
14	.	TRBV3-1/TRBV3-2	.	TRBJ2-7	TGTGCCAGCAGCCAAGGGGCTAGCCTTTACGAGCAGTACTTC	CASSQGASLYEQYF
16	.	TRBV5-1	.	TRBJ2-5	TGCGCCAGCAGCTTGAGTACAGCAGGGAAGCAAGAGACCCAGTACTTC	CASSLSTAGKQETQYF
15	TRBD2	TRBV7-7	.	TRBJ2-3	TGTGCCAGCAGCCGTAGCGGGAGTACCGGAGATACGCAGTATTTT	CASSRSGSTGDTQYF
15	TRBD1	TRBV10-2	.	TRBJ1-1	TGCGCCAGCAGTGATTTGGACAGGGTGAACACTGAAGCTTTCTTT	CASSDLDRVNTEAFF
16	.	TRBV20-1	.	TRBJ1-3	TGCAGTGCTAGTCCGAACCGACTAACCACTGGAAACACCATATATTTT	CSASPNRLTTGNTIYF
15	.	TRBV27	.	TRBJ1-4	TGTGCCAGCACCCTAACAGGGACCTATAATGAAAAACTGTTTTTT	CASTLTGTYNEKLFF
12	.	TRBV7-2	.	TRBJ2-7	TGTGCCAGCAGCCTGAGATCCTACGAGCAGTACTTC	CASSLRSYEQYF
15	.	TRBV7-8	.	TRBJ1-6	TGTGCCAGCAGCTCTGACATCTCCTATAATTCACCCCTCCACTTT	CASSSDISYNSPLHF
18	TRBD1	TRBV19	.	TRBJ1-1	TGTGCCAGTAGTACCCTCCTCGGACAGGGAGGAATGGGCACTGAAGCTTTCTTT	CASSTLLGQGGMGTEAFF
15	.	TRBV5-1	.	TRBJ1-1	TGCGCCAGCAGCTTGACGCAGGGGTCGCACACTGAAGCTTTCTTT	CASSLTQGSHTEAFF
14	.	TRBV27	.	TRBJ1-2	TGTGCCAGCAGCCCACAGGAGATGGGCTATGGCTACACCTTC	CASSPQEMGYGYTF
15	.	TRBV28	.	TRBJ1-3	TGTGCCAGCAGTTTATTGGGGAGCTCTGGAAACACCATATATTTT	CASSLLGSSGNTIYF
16	.	TRBV12-2	.	TRBJ1-5	TGTGCAAGTCGCTTAGGAATACAGGGGGCGCGGCAGCCCCAGCATTTT	CASRLGIQGARQPQHF
15	.	TRBV5-1	.	TRBJ1-5	TGCGCCAGCAGGCTGTCGGGAATAGGCAATCAGCCCCAGCATTTT	CASRLSGIGNQPQHF
16	TRBD1	TRBV4-1	.	TRBJ1-4	TGCGCCAGCAGCCAAGAAAGGGGGCTAGTTAATGAAAAACTGTTTTTT	CASSQERGLVNEKLFF
14	.	TRBV2	.	TRBJ1-1	TGTGCCAGCAGCAGTCAGTTTGGGAACACTGAAGCTTTCTTT	CASSSQFGNTEAFF
15	TRBD2	TRBV11-2	.	TRBJ2-7	TGTGCCAGCAGCTTAGAGACTAGCGCCTACTACGAGCAGTACTTC	CASSLETSAYYEQYF
18	.	TRBV27	.	TRBJ1-4	TGTGCCAGCAGTTTAAGGCGGCAGGGGTGGACAACTAATGAAAAACTGTTTTTT	CASSLRRQGWTTNEKLFF
17	TRBD2	TRBV7-3	.	TRBJ2-1	TGTGCCAGCAGCTCTGGGACTAGCGGGAGGGCGGGTAATGAGCAGTTCTTC	CASSSGTSGRAGNEQFF
17	TRBD1	TRBV19	.	TRBJ1-5	TGTGCCAGTAGTATAGCTGGGACAGGAGGTAGCAATCAGCCCCAGCATTTT	CASSIAGTGGSNQPQHF
11	.	TRBV28	.	TRBJ1-3	TGTGCCAGCATCTTTGGAAACACCATATATTTT	CASIFGNTIYF
14	TRBD1	TRBV5-1	.	TRBJ1-2	TGCGCCAGCAGCTTGGCGACAGGGGTTGAGGGCTACACCTTC	CASSLATGVEGYTF
15	TRBD2	TRBV6-5	many	TRBJ2-7	TGTGCCAGCAGGGGACTAGCGGGAGTTCTGAACGAGCAGTACTTC	CASRGLAGVLNEQYF
13	TRBD1	TRBV5-1	.	TRBJ1-1	TGCGCCAGCAGCTTGGAGGGGGCTGGTGAAGCTTTCTTT	CASSLEGAGEAFF
18	TRBD1	TRBV10-1	.	TRBJ1-5	TGCGCCAGCAGCCCCGGGACAGGGGTTTTTTATAGCAATCAGCCCCAGCATTTT	CASSPGTGVFYSNQPQHF
13	.	TRBV19	few	TRBJ1-1	TGTGCCAGTAACAAAAACAGGAACGACGAAGCTTTCTTT	CASNKNRNDEAFF
13	.	TRBV3-1/TRBV3-2	.	TRBJ1-3	TGTGCCAGCAGCCAAGACAGGTACGGCACCATATATTTT	CASSQDRYGTIYF
13	TRBD1	TRBV29-1	.	TRBJ1-2	TGCAGCGTTGCCCTGGACAGGGAGATCTCCTACACCTTC	CSVALDREISYTF
15	TRBD1	TRBV11-2	.	TRBJ2-1	TGTGCCAGCAGCTTATTTAGCCAGGGGGTCAATGAGCAGTTCTTC	CASSLFSQGVNEQFF
13	.	TRBV5-4	.	TRBJ2-2	TGTGCCAGCAGCTTCGAGGACACCGGGGAGCTGTTTTTT	CASSFEDTGELFF
18	TRBD1	TRBV5-5	.	TRBJ2-6	TGTGCCAGCAGCTTGGCCGGGACAGGGAAGTCTGGGGCCAACGTCCTGACTTTC	CASSLAGTGKSGANVLTF
14	.	TRBV30	.	TRBJ1-1	TGTGCCTGGAGAACAGGGTTTGGAAACACTGAAGCTTTCTTT	CAWRTGFGNTEAFF
13	.	TRBV27	.	TRBJ1-1	TGTGCCAGCAGTTACGGAGAGGAAACTGAAGCTTTCTTT	CASSYGEETEAFF
13	TRBD2	TRBV10-1	.	TRBJ2-7	TGCGCCACCCCGACTAGCGGAGCCTACGAGCAGTACTTC	CATPTSGAYEQYF